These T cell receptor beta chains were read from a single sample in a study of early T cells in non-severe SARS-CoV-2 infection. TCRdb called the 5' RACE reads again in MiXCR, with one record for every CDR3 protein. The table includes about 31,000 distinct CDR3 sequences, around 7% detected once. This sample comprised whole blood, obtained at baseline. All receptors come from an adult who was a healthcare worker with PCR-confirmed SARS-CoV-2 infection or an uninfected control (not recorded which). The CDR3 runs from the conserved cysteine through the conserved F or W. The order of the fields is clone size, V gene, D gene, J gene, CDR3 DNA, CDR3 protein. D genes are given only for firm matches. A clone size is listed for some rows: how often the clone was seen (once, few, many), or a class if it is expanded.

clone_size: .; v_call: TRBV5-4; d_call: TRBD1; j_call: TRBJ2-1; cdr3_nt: TGTGCCAGCAGCCCGGGACAGGGGAGCGATGAGCAGTTCTTC; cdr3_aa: CASSPGQGSDEQFF
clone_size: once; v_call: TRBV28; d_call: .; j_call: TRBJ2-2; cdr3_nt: TGTGCTAGCAGCAAAGACAACACCGGGGAGCTGTTTTTT; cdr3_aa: CASSKDNTGELFF
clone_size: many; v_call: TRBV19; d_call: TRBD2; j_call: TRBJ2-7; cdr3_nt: TGTGCCAGTCGCCCAAGCGGGAGCGAATCCTACGAGCAGTACTTC; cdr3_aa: CASRPSGSESYEQYF
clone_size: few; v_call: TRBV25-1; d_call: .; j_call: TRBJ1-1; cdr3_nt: TGTGCCAGCAGTGAATTTGTTTGGGAGGGAGAGGGCACTGAAGCTTTCTTT; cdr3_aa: CASSEFVWEGEGTEAFF
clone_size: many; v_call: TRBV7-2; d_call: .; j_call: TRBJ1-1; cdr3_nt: TGTGCCAGCAGCTTAGATACGGTGAACACTGAAGCTTTCTTT; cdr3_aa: CASSLDTVNTEAFF
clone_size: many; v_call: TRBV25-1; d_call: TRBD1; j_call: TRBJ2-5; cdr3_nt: TGTGCCAGCAACCCCGGGACAGGGGTAGAGACCCAGTACTTC; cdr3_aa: CASNPGTGVETQYF
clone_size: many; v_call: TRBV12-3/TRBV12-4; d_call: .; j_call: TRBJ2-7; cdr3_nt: TGTGCCAGCAGTTACGACTATCTTTACGAGCAGTACTTC; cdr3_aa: CASSYDYLYEQYF
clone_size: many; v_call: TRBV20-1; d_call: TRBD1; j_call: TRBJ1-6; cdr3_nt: TGCAGTGCTAGAGATGACAGGGTGCCCTATAATTCACCCCTCCACTTT; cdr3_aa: CSARDDRVPYNSPLHF
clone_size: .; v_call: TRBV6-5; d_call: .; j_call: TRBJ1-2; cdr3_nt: TGTGCCAGCAGTTACTCTTACGGCACGACGGGCTACACCTTC; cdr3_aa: CASSYSYGTTGYTF
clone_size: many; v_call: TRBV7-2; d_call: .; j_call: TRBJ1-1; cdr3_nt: TGTGCCACACAGACGAGGACGGGTAACACTGAAGCTTTCTTT; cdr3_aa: CATQTRTGNTEAFF